The clone carrying this TCR beta chain came up many times. Its antigen is unknown. The data derive from a study of Graves' ophthalmopathy and Graves' hyperthyroidism. Study context: Untreated patients at initial diagnosis provided peripheral blood. Study-wide results and limits: The majority of expanded thyroid clonotypes above 0.001 frequency also occurred in blood.

The diagnosis combined clinical symptoms, thyroxine, TRAb, thyroid ultrasound and orbital computed tomography scans. RNA transcripts were the source from which TCR beta CDR3 regions were amplified. The workflow started with a first-round RT-PCR run with HTBI primers and then moved on to a second-round multiplex PCR. TCRdb redid the calling of the multiplex PCR reads with MiXCR, one entry per CDR3 protein. This table has 200,000 to 250,000 distinct CDR3 sequences, approximately 21% appearing once. V trimming: 4 bases; J trimming: 10 bases; junction bases outside the gene matches: 14. Germline CDR1 reads DFQATT; CDR2 reads SNEGSKA (reference sequence). This CDR3 region has 15 residues.

The gene calls are TRBV20-1 and TRBJ1-5, with 9 bases aligning to TRBD1. Sequencing input: peripheral blood. This clonotype was obtained from a woman aged 45-60 years with Graves' ophthalmopathy. In DNA, the CDR3 is TGCAGTGCTATACCGGGACAGGGACGTGGAAGCCCCCAGCATTTT. It codes for CSAIPGQGRGSPQHF.